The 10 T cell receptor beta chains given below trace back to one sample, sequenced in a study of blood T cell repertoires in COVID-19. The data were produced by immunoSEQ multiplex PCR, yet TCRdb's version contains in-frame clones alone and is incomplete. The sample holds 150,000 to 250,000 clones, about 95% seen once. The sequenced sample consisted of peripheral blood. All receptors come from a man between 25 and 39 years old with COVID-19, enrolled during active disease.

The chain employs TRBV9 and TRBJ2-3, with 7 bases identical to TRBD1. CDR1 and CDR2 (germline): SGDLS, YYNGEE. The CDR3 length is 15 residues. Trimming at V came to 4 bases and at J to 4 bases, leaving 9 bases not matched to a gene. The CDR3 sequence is CASSNEGARSDTQYF. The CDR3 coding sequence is TGTGCCAGCAGCAACGAGGGGGCGCGGTCAGATACGCAGTATTTT.

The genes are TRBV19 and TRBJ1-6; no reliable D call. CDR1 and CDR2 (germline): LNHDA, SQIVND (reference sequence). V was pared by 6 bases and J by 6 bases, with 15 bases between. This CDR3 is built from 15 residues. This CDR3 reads CASRREGPGNSPLHF. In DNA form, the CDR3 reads TGTGCCAGTAGGAGAGAGGGCCCCGGTAATTCACCCCTCCACTTT.

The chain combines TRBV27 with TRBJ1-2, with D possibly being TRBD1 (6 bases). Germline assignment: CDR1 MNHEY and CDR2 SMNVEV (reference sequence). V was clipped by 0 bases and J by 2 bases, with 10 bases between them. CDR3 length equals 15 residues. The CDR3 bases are TGTGCCAGCAGTTTATCCTGGGGGCCAAACTATGGCTACACCTTC. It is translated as CASSLSWGPNYGYTF.

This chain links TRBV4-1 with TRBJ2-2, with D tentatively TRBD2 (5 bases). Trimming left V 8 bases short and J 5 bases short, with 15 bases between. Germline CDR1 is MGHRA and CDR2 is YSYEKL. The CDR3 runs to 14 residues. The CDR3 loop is CASSYRGATGELFF. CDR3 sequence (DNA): TGCGCCAGCTCCTACCGGGGAGCTACCGGGGAGCTGTTTTTT.

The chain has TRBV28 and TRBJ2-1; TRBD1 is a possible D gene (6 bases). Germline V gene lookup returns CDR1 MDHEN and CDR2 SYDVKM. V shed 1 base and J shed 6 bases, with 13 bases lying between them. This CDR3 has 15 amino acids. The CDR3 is CASSLFRQGGNEQFF. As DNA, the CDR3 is TGTGCCAGCAGTTTATTCCGACAAGGGGGCAATGAGCAGTTCTTC.

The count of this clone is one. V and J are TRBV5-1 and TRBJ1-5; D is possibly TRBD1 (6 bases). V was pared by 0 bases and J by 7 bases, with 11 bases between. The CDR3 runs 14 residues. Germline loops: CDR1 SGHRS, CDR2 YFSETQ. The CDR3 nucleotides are TGCGCCAGCAGCTTGGAAGGGGGAGGGCAGCCCCAGCATTTT. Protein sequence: CASSLEGGGQPQHF.

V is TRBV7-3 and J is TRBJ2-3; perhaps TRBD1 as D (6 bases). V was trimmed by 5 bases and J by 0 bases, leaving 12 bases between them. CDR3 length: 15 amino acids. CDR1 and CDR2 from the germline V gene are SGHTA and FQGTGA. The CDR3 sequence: CASSPLTGSTDTQYF. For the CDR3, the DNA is TGTGCCAGCAGCCCGCTCACAGGGAGCACAGATACGCAGTATTTT.

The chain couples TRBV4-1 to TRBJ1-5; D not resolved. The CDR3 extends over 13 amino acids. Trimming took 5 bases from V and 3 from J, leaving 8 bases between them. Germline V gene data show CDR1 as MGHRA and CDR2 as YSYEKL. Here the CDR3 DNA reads TGCGCCAGCAGCGAGAACTACAATCAGCCCCAGCATTTT. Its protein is CASSENYNQPQHF.

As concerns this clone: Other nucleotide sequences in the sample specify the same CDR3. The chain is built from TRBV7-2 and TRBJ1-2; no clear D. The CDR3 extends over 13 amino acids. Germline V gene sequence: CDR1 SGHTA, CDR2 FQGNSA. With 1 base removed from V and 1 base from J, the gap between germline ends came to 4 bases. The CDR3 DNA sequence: TGTGCCAGCAGCTTAGACAGTAACTATGGCTACACCTTC. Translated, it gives CASSLDSNYGYTF.

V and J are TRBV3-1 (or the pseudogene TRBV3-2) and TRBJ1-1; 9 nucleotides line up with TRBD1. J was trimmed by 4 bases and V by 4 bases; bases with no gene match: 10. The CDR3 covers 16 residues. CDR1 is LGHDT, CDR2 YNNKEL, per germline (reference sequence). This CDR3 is CASSLIPTGGSTEAFF. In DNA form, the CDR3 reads TGTGCCAGCAGCCTAATACCGACAGGGGGAAGCACTGAAGCTTTCTTT.